The T cell receptor beta chain described here comes from a study of T cell responses to AZD1222 COVID-19 vaccine. Study results and caveats: The span of vaccine-associated CD4 TCRs extended across spike, with dominance at 160-218 and 743-854.

The assay was immunoSEQ multiplex PCR, and TCRdb's table has in-frame clones only and misses some. This table holds 130,000 or so clones, about 86% found once. The CDR3 has 16 amino acids. The germline gives CDR1 SGHAT, CDR2 FQDESV (reference sequence). The germline V and J ends were trimmed by 0 bases and 3 bases, with 14 bases remaining between them. Recipients boosted at about 4 weeks or about 12 weeks are pooled. For this clone: Its specificity is not known.

The sample consisted of peripheral blood, taken 28 days after the second AZD1222 dose. J is TRBJ1-1 and V is TRBV11-1; D is unresolved. This clonotype was sampled from an adult who received the AZD1222 COVID-19 vaccine. The CDR3 DNA sequence: TGTGCCAGCAGCTTAGCGCTCGGGGAGGGAGACACTGAAGCTTTCTTT. As protein: CASSLALGEGDTEAFF.